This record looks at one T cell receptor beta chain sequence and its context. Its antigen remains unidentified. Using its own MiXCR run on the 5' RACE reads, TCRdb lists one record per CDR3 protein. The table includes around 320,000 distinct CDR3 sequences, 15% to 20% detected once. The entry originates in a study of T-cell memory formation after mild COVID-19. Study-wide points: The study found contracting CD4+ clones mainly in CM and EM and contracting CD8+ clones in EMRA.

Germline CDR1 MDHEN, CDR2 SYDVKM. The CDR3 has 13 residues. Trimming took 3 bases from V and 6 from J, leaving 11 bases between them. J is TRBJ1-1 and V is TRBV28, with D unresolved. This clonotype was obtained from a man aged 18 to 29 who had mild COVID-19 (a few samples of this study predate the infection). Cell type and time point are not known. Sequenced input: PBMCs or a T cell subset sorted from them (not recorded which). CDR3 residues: CASSLRADAEAFF. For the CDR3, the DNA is TGTGCCAGCAGTTTGAGGGCAGATGCTGAAGCTTTCTTT.